What follows are 15 T cell receptor beta chains derived from one specimen sequenced in a study of molecular identifiers for immune sequencing clone quantification. TCRdb re-analysed the PCR reads in MiXCR, keeping a single row per CDR3 protein. There are about 300,000 distinct CDR3 sequences in the sample; roughly 23% occur only once, and 0.7% to 0.9% lies in the top ten. The sequenced sample was naive CD8+ T cells from blood, with Jurkat cell RNA spiked in. Specified subset: FACS-sorted CD8+CD4-CCR7+CD45RA+ naive T cells. These receptors originate from a human donor in good health. Some libraries in this study had Jurkat cell RNA spiked in.

This clonotype was picked up many times. The chain is built from TRBV28 and TRBJ2-5; D is unclear. This CDR3 region has 16 residues. CDR1 is MDHEN and CDR2 is SYDVKM in the germline V gene. The V end lost 2 bases, the J end lost 2 bases, and 15 bases lay between the germline ends. The CDR3 DNA sequence: TGTGCCAGCAGTTTACGTGCGTACAGCGTGCAAGAGACCCAGTACTTC. This gives the protein CASSLRAYSVQETQYF.

This clonotype showed up many times. The rearrangement links TRBV7-9 to TRBJ2-1, with a tentative D call TRBD2 (5 bases). The CDR3 is 12 amino acids. Trimming stripped 3 bases from V and 12 bases from J, with 12 bases between. Germline lookup yields CDR1 SEHNR and CDR2 FQNEAQ (reference sequence). CDR3 coding DNA: TGTGCCAGCAGCTTTATAGCCGGGATGCAGTTCTTC. Translated, it gives CASSFIAGMQFF.

Concerning this clonotype: Possible read error: a much larger clone is one base away. This chain uses TRBV19 with TRBJ2-6, with TRBD1 as a possible D gene (5 bases). Per germline, CDR1 LNHDA and CDR2 SQIVND (reference sequence). The CDR3 extends over 16 amino acids. The CDR3: CASNGILSSGADVLTF. DNA of the CDR3: TGTGCCAGTAACGGCATTCTAAGCTCTGGGGCCGACGTCCTGACTTTC.

This clonotype has ten or more counts. This CDR3 reads CASSEGAVYEQYF. CDR3 coding DNA: TGTGCCAGCAGTGAAGGGGCCGTGTACGAGCAGTACTTC. This chain links TRBV2 with TRBJ2-7; D not certain. The CDR3 loop spans 13 amino acids. Germline assignment: CDR1 SNHLY and CDR2 FYNNEI. Trimming pared 1 base from V and 4 bases from J, leaving 8 bases between.

This chain joins TRBV27 and TRBJ2-5; 9 bases are shared with TRBD2. CDR3 size: 15 residues. Germline CDR1 reads MNHEY; CDR2 reads SMNVEV (reference sequence). J lost 4 bases, V lost 5 bases, and 8 bases had no gene match. The CDR3 coding sequence is TGTGCCAGCAGTATGGGGGGACTAGCCGGAGAGACCCAGTACTTC. It codes for CASSMGGLAGETQYF.

This clonotype occurred many times. The rearrangement links TRBV4-1 to TRBJ1-1; D gene ambiguous. The CDR3 consists of 13 residues. Germline CDR1 is MGHRA and CDR2 is YSYEKL. Deletions cut 4 bases from V and 8 bases from J, with 14 bases between. The CDR3 sequence is CASSPLSSKEAFF. CDR3 nucleotides: TGCGCCAGCAGCCCACTCTCTTCGAAGGAAGCTTTCTTT.

Concerning this clonotype itself: Sequence at one end of the junction differs from germline and may be a read error. The chain recombines TRBV5-3 with TRBJ2-1; the D gene is possibly TRBD1 (7 bases). TRBV5-3 is known as an ORF, though its function is uncertain. The CDR3 has 14 amino acids. The CDR3 DNA reads as TGTGCCAGCAGCTTGGAGGCAGGGGGGTATGAGCAGTTCTTC. Amino acids: CASSLEAGGYEQFF.

This clonotype was counted at least ten times. V is TRBV12-3 or TRBV12-4 and J is TRBJ2-3; D is undetermined. The CDR3 loop spans 14 amino acids. The V end lost 1 base, the J end lost 1 base, and 6 bases lay between the germline ends. The CDR3 sequence: CASSLGSRTDTQYF. The CDR3 DNA reads TGTGCCAGCAGTTTAGGTTCCCGCACAGATACGCAGTATTTT.

Concerning this clonotype itself: This clone may be a read error of a much larger clone one base away. It is likely a read error, because the conserved phenylalanine at the end of the CDR3 is missing. The V gene is TRBV7-9, the J gene TRBJ2-5; D ambiguous. Trimming removed 5 bases at V and 4 bases at J, with 8 bases between. Germline loops: CDR1 SEHNR, CDR2 FQNEAQ (reference sequence). There are 12 residues in the CDR3. The CDR3 protein is CASSLPLETQYL. DNA for the CDR3: TGTGCCAGCAGCCTCCCCCTAGAGACCCAGTACCTC.

This clonotype was counted at least ten times. The chain uses TRBV19 and TRBJ1-4; a possible D gene is TRBD1 (6 bases). The germline gives CDR1 LNHDA, CDR2 SQIVND (reference sequence). This CDR3 has 12 residues. Between the trimmed V and J ends, which lost 3 bases and 13 bases, there was a span of 12 bases. CDR3 DNA: TGTGCCAGTAGTATGGGGGCCCAGGGACTGTTTTTT. Translating it yields CASSMGAQGLFF.

The chain couples TRBV19 to TRBJ2-7, with a tentative D call TRBD1 (6 bases). Germline CDR1 is LNHDA and CDR2 is SQIVND (reference sequence). V lost 1 base to trimming and J lost 2 bases, with 12 bases between them. This CDR3 region has 15 residues. CDR3 DNA sequence: TGTGCCAGTAGTATAGCCACAGGGACCCCCTACGAGCAGTACTTC. Amino acid sequence: CASSIATGTPYEQYF.

Many counts were recorded for this clonotype. This chain uses TRBV23-1 with TRBJ2-2, with 8 nucleotides matching TRBD1. TRBV23-1 is an ORF, with its function uncertain. The junction had 10 bases not matched to a gene; V was cut back by 0 bases and J by 7 bases. CDR3 length: 17 amino acids. CDR3 in DNA: TGCGCCAGCAGTCAATCGATGGCAGGGGGCTTGTTCGGGGAGCTGTTTTTT. This encodes CASSQSMAGGLFGELFF.

This rearrangement joins TRBV20-1 to TRBJ2-4, with a weak D call TRBD1 (8 bases). This CDR3 is 16 amino acids long. V lost 6 bases to trimming and J lost 5 bases, with 23 bases between them. Germline assignment: CDR1 DFQATT and CDR2 SNEGSKA (reference sequence). The CDR3, as DNA: TGCAGTGCCTCTAAGACAGGGGACTACCTTCAAAACATTCAGTACTTC. Residues: CSASKTGDYLQNIQYF.

Comments on this clonotype: With a much larger clone just one base away, this may be a read error. The chain recombines TRBV5-6 with TRBJ1-1; a weak D match, TRBD1 (5 bases). This CDR3 has 12 amino acids. Germline V CDR1 and CDR2: SGHDT, YYEEEE. CDR3 DNA sequence: TGTGCCGGCAGCCTGGGGGGGGGATCAGCTTTCTTT. It encodes CAGSLGGGSAFF.

With regard to this clonotype: Since a much larger clone is just one base distant, this may be a read error. The CDR3 DNA reads TGTGCCAGCAGCTCAGACGCGGGAGCGGGGGAGCAGTACTTC. As protein: CASSSDAGAGEQYF. V gene TRBV7-8 combines with J gene TRBJ2-7; 7 nucleotides match TRBD2. This CDR3 region has 14 residues. The V and J ends lost 4 bases and 7 bases, in that order; junction bases with no gene match: 10. CDR1 is SGHVS, CDR2 FQNEAQ, per germline. The full variable domain, with the rest looked up from reference TRBV7-8 and TRBJ2-7, is GAGVSQSPRYKVAKRGQDVALRCDPISGHVSLFWYQQALGQGPEFLTYFQNEAQLDKSGLPSDRFFAERPEGSVSTLKIQRTQQEDSAVYLCASSSDAGAGEQYFGPGTRLTVT.